This TCR beta chain was observed in a study of glioma-infiltrating T cells after dendritic cell vaccination. Germline V gene data show CDR1 as MNHEY and CDR2 as SMNVEV (reference sequence). This CDR3 is 15 amino acids long. V lost 5 bases and J lost 7, with 20 bases in between. Time point in this sample: after dendritic cell vaccination, including at tumor progression/relapse. Input was approximately 2.2 ug genomic DNA, or all available if less. The primer mix had 60 V beta and 13 J beta primers. Profiled with immunoSEQ multiplex PCR; TCRdb holds only in-frame clones, not every one. The sample has about 82,000 clones; less than 90% are singletons.

The receptor was derived from a human donor with glioblastoma. Here the sequenced sample was blood, taken after dendritic cell vaccination. The chain carries TRBV27 and TRBJ2-5, with D possibly being TRBD2 (5 bases). In DNA, the CDR3 is TGTGCCAGCAGTCCCCTAGGGCTAGCAATGGGGACCCAGTACTTC. This encodes CASSPLGLAMGTQYF.